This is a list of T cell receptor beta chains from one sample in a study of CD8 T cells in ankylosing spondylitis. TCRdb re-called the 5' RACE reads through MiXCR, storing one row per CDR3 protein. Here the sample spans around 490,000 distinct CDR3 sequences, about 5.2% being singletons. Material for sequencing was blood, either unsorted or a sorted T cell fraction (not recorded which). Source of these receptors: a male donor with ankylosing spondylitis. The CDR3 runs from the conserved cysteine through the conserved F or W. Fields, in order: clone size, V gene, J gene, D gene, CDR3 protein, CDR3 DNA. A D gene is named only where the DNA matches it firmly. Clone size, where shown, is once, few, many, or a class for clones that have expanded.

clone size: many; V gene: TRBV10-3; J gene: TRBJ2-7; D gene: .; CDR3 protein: CAISPGQTSYEQYF; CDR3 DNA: TGTGCCATCAGTCCGGGACAAACCTCTTACGAGCAGTACTTC
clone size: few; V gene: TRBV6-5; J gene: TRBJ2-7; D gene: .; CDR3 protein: CASSYTPGTERSYEQYF; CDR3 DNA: TGTGCCAGCAGTTACACCCCGGGGACGGAACGCTCCTACGAGCAGTACTTC
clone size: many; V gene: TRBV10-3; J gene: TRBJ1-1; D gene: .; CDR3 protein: CAIRDISKNTEAFF; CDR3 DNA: TGTGCCATCAGAGACATTTCCAAGAACACTGAAGCTTTCTTT
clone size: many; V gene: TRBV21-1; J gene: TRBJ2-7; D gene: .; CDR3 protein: CASSKVATSGVFSYEQYF; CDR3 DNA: TGTGCCAGCAGCAAAGTAGCGACTAGCGGGGTTTTCTCCTACGAGCAGTACTTC
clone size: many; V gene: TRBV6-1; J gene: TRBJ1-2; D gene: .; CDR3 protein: CASSEIGEGNGYTF; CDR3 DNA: TGTGCCAGCAGTGAAATAGGGGAAGGGAATGGCTACACCTTC
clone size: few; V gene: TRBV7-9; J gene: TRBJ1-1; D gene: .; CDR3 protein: CASSQKRDTEAFF; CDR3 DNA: TGTGCCAGCAGCCAAAAGCGGGACACTGAAGCTTTCTTT
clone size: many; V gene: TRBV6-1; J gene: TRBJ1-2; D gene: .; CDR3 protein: CASRELWQGNYGYTF; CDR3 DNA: TGTGCCAGCAGAGAACTGTGGCAGGGGAACTATGGCTACACCTTC
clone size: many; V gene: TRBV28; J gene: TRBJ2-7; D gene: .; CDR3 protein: CASSSHPSGRSYEQYF; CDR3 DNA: TGTGCCAGCAGCTCACACCCATCTGGAAGGTCCTACGAGCAGTACTTC
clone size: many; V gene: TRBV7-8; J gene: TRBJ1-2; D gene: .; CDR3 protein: CASTSGGGTYGYTF; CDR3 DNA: TGTGCCAGCACCTCCGGAGGAGGGACCTATGGCTACACCTTC
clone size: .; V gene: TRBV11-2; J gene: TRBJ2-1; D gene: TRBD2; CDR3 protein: CASSLRREGYNEQFF; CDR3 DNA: TGTGCCAGCAGCCTTAGGAGGGAGGGCTACAATGAGCAGTTCTTC
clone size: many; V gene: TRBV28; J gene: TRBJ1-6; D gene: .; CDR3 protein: CASSEVGVRSPLHF; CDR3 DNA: TGTGCCAGCAGTGAAGTGGGGGTTAGGTCACCCCTCCACTTT
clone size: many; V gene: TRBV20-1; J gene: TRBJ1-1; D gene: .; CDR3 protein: CSARAREGNTEAFF; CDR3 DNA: TGCAGTGCTAGGGCCCGGGAGGGGAACACTGAAGCTTTCTTT
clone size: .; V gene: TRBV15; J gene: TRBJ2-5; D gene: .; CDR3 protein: CATSRTGVTETQYF; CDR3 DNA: TGTGCCACCAGCAGAACGGGAGTAACAGAGACCCAGTACTTC
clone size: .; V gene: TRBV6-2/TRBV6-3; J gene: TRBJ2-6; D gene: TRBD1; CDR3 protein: CASSYRVGTGFLLSGANVLTF; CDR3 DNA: TGTGCCAGCAGTTATCGCGTGGGGACAGGGTTCCTACTCTCTGGGGCCAACGTCCTGACTTTC
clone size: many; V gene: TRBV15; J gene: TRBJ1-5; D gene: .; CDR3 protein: CATSRRNQPQHF; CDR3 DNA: TGTGCCACCAGTAGGAGAAATCAGCCCCAGCATTTT
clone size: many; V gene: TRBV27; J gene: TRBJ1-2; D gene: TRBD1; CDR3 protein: CASSRRDRVYGYTF; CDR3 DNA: TGTGCCAGCAGCCGACGAGACAGGGTCTATGGCTACACCTTC
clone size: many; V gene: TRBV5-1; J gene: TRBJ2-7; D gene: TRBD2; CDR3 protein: CASSPGEGVGYEQYF; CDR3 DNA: TGCGCCAGCAGCCCGGGGGAGGGCGTAGGGTACGAGCAGTACTTC
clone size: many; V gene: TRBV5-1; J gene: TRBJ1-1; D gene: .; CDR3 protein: CASSLLTENTEAFF; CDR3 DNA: TGCGCCAGCAGCTTGCTTACCGAGAACACTGAAGCTTTCTTT
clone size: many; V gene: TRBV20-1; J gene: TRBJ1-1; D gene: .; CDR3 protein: CSALSLGLTVFTEAFF; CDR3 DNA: TGCAGTGCTCTATCTTTGGGGTTGACAGTCTTCACTGAAGCTTTCTTT
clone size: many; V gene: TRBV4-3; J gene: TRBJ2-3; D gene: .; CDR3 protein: CASSQEWAGSTDTQYF; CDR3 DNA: TGCGCCAGCAGCCAAGAATGGGCAGGGAGCACAGATACGCAGTATTTT
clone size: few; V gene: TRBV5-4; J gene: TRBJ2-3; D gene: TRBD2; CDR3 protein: CAVHGGSTDTQYF; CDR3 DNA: TGTGCCGTCCACGGGGGGAGCACAGATACGCAGTATTTT
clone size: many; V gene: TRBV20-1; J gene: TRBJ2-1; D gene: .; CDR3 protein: CSARDLRNSYNEQFF; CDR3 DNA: TGCAGTGCTAGAGATTTGAGGAACTCCTACAATGAGCAGTTCTTC
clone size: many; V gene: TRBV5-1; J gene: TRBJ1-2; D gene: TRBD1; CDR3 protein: CASSFQGAGDGYTF; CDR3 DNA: TGCGCCAGCAGCTTTCAGGGGGCCGGGGATGGCTACACCTTC
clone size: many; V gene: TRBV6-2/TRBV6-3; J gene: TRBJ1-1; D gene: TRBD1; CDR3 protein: CASIRQGSNTEAFF; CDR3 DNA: TGTGCCAGCATCAGACAGGGTTCGAACACTGAAGCTTTCTTT
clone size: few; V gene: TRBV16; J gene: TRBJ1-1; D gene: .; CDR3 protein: CASSQSENTEAFF; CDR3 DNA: TGTGCCAGCAGCCAATCGGAGAACACTGAAGCTTTCTTT
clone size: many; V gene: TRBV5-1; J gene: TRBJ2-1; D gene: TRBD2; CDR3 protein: CASESRTSGAYNEQFF; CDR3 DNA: TGCGCCAGCGAAAGTAGGACTAGCGGAGCCTACAATGAGCAGTTCTTC
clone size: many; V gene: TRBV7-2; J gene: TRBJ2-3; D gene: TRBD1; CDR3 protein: CASSLYRGRTDTQYF; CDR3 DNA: TGTGCCAGCAGCCTTTACAGGGGCCGGACAGATACGCAGTATTTT
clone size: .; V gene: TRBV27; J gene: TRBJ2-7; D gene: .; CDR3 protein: CASSLSAGTGSYEQYF; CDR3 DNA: TGTGCCAGCAGTTTATCGGCAGGGACGGGCTCCTACGAGCAGTACTTC
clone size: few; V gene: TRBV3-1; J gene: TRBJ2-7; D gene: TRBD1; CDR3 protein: CASSQTAGGYYEQYF; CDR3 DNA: TGTGCCAGCAGCCAAACCGCAGGGGGTTATTACGAGCAGTACTTC